These T cell receptor beta chains were read from a single sample in a study of blood T cell repertoires in COVID-19. Sequencing used immunoSEQ multiplex PCR; TCRdb keeps in-frame clones, though not all of them. The sample carries around 220,000 clones, 65% to 85% recorded once. What was sequenced was peripheral blood. These TCRs come from a woman in her forties with active or convalescent COVID-19. Each CDR3 is given with its conserved first and last residue. The D gene is left open where the match is weak. Only part of the rows carry a size: once, few, many, or a class if the clone is expanded.

abundance	len	j_gene	v_gene	d_gene	CDR3aa	CDR3nt
-	15	TRBJ1-5	TRBV28	TRBD1	CASKRGTDRNQPQHF	TGTGCCAGCAAAAGGGGGACAGACCGCAATCAGCCCCAGCATTTT
-	15	TRBJ1-6	TRBV12-5	-	CASGPSGSYNSPLHF	TGTGCTAGTGGTCCCTCGGGATCGTATAATTCACCCCTCCACTTT
-	16	TRBJ2-5	TRBV28	TRBD2	CASSPPGAGGLRAQYF	TGTGCCAGCAGTCCACCGGGGGCGGGGGGCCTCCGGGCCCAGTACTTC
-	14	TRBJ1-1	TRBV3-1/TRBV3-2	TRBD1	CASSTGVANTEAFF	TGTGCCAGCAGCACAGGGGTGGCGAACACTGAAGCTTTCTTT
-	15	TRBJ1-1	TRBV10-1	-	CASSEWKSRGAAAFF	TGCGCCAGCAGTGAGTGGAAGTCCCGGGGGGCGGCAGCTTTCTTT
-	14	TRBJ2-7	TRBV2	TRBD1	CAIKSGTGSYEQYF	TGTGCCATCAAAAGTGGGACAGGGTCCTACGAGCAGTACTTC
-	16	TRBJ1-1	TRBV7-9	-	CASSLAGTLLNTEAFF	TGTGCCAGCAGCTTAGCCGGGACATTATTGAACACTGAAGCTTTCTTT
-	14	TRBJ1-1	TRBV7-9	TRBD1	CASSRDRGITEAFF	TGTGCCAGCAGCCGAGACAGGGGTATAACTGAAGCTTTCTTT
-	14	TRBJ1-2	TRBV4-2	-	CASSPGGDQYGYTF	TGTGCCAGCAGTCCGGGGGGGGATCAGTATGGCTACACCTTC
-	18	TRBJ1-3	TRBV5-1	TRBD1	CASSLGKTQGATGNTIYF	TGCGCCAGCAGCTTGGGGAAAACTCAGGGGGCTACGGGAAACACCATATATTTT
-	11	TRBJ1-2	TRBV2	-	CASRATYGYTF	TGTGCCAGCAGGGCCACCTATGGCTACACCTTC
-	19	TRBJ2-5	TRBV28	TRBD1	CASSLWVSQGTTIKETQYF	TGTGCCAGCAGTTTATGGGTCTCACAGGGGACAACCATAAAAGAGACCCAGTACTTC
-	14	TRBJ2-1	TRBV10-1	TRBD1	CASKGSGGDNEQFF	TGCGCCAGCAAAGGTTCAGGGGGAGACAATGAGCAGTTCTTC
-	13	TRBJ2-3	TRBV11-2	-	CASSFSPSDTQYF	TGTGCCAGCAGCTTTTCCCCGTCGGATACGCAGTATTTT
few	18	TRBJ2-2	TRBV21-1	-	CASSKAPLRQGRAGELFF	TGTGCCAGCAGCAAAGCCCCTCTCAGACAGGGGAGAGCCGGGGAGCTGTTTTTT
-	15	TRBJ1-2	TRBV24-1	TRBD1	CATSAPGQGRYGYTF	TGTGCCACCAGTGCCCCGGGACAGGGAAGATATGGCTACACCTTC
-	15	TRBJ1-5	TRBV18	-	CASARDKEGNQPQHF	TGTGCCAGCGCCCGGGACAAAGAGGGGAATCAGCCCCAGCATTTT
few	13	TRBJ1-4	TRBV2	-	CATQSGSDEKLFF	TGTGCCACCCAGTCCGGGAGTGATGAAAAACTGTTTTTT
-	15	TRBJ1-5	TRBV6-1	-	CASSEGRAENQPQHF	TGTGCCAGCAGTGAAGGGAGGGCTGAAAATCAGCCCCAGCATTTT
-	12	TRBJ1-2	TRBV18	TRBD1	CASSPPGQSYTF	TGTGCCAGCTCACCTCCGGGACAGAGCTACACCTTC
few	15	TRBJ1-2	TRBV6-6	TRBD1	CASMAGGSGNYGYTF	TGTGCCAGCATGGCAGGGGGCTCGGGAAACTATGGCTACACCTTC
-	17	TRBJ2-6	TRBV28	TRBD1	CASRFRTGRQGANVLTF	TGTGCCAGCAGATTCCGGACAGGCCGTCAGGGGGCCAACGTCCTGACTTTC
-	14	TRBJ2-3	TRBV7-2	-	CASSLMRLADTQYF	TGTGCCAGCAGCTTAATGCGCCTAGCGGATACGCAGTATTTT
-	12	TRBJ1-6	TRBV30	-	CAWRGGGSPLHF	TGTGCCTGGAGAGGCGGGGGTTCACCCCTCCACTTT
-	15	TRBJ1-1	TRBV3-1/TRBV3-2	TRBD1	CASRRDSGLNTEAFF	TGTGCCAGCAGACGGGACAGTGGTTTGAACACTGAAGCTTTCTTT
-	16	TRBJ2-2	TRBV28	-	CASSNLRDASTGELFF	TGTGCCAGCAGTAACCTGAGGGATGCTAGCACCGGGGAGCTGTTTTTT